One sample yielded the 25 T cell receptor beta chains listed below, sequenced in a study of Ad26.COV2.S vaccination and SARS-CoV-2 variants. TCRdb keeps only in-frame clones here, not all; method: immunoSEQ multiplex PCR. Seen here are approximately 400,000 clones, approximately 83% observed once, and the top ten hold 7.4%. Treatment denoted: 15 to 20 received Ad26.COV2.S at low or high dose, single or two shots; roughly 5 received placebo; per-sample allocation not given. Samples analyzed were those drawn on day 63 after the first vaccine or placebo injection. This specimen was peripheral blood, taken in a trial of Ad26.COV2.S vaccine versus placebo. Source of these receptors: a person between 18 and 65 years old who received the Ad26.COV2.S COVID-19 vaccine or a placebo.

This clone was seen only once. The rearrangement uses TRBV10-3 and TRBJ2-5, with 7 bases identical to TRBD1. V was clipped by 5 bases and J by 2 bases; unmatched bases: 5. CDR3 length: 14 residues. Germline V gives CDR1 ENHRY, CDR2 SYGVKD. CDR3 sequence (DNA): TGTGCCATCAGTTCGGGACAGTCACAAGAGACCCAGTACTTC. Amino acids: CAISSGQSQETQYF.

The chain recombines TRBV6-5 with TRBJ2-1, with 7 bases lining up with TRBD2. J gave up 10 bases and V 2 bases, and 8 bases lay outside the gene matches. The CDR3 runs to 14 residues. Germline CDR1 and CDR2: MNHEY and SVGAGI. The CDR3 sequence is CASSYMREWGEQFF. For the CDR3, the DNA is TGTGCCAGCAGTTACATGCGGGAGTGGGGAGAGCAGTTCTTC.

The rearrangement uses TRBV7-2 and TRBJ1-4, with no clear D. In germline, CDR1 is SGHTA, CDR2 FQGNSA. Trimming shortened V by 1 base and J by 8 bases, and 8 bases separated the two germline ends. The CDR3 is 13 amino acids. The DNA of the CDR3 is TGTGCCAGCAGCTTAGGTCGGGCGGAAAAACTGTTTTTT. This encodes CASSLGRAEKLFF.

The chain couples TRBV5-6 to TRBJ1-2; 7 bases agree with TRBD1. The V gene end was trimmed by 2 bases and the J gene end by 8 bases; junction bases not matched to a gene: 6. The CDR3 extends over 13 amino acids. Germline assignment: CDR1 SGHDT and CDR2 YYEEEE. Here the CDR3 reads CASSFDRVRGYTF. The CDR3 nucleotides read TGTGCCAGCAGCTTTGACAGGGTTAGGGGCTACACCTTC.

This chain uses TRBV27 with TRBJ2-7; D is perhaps TRBD1 (5 bases). The CDR3 is 14 amino acids. Trimming removed 2 bases at V and 7 bases at J, with 15 bases between. Germline CDR1 reads MNHEY; CDR2 reads SMNVEV (reference sequence). The CDR3 protein is CASSLGQGAWEQYF. As DNA, the CDR3 is TGTGCCAGCAGTTTAGGGCAAGGGGCGTGGGAGCAGTACTTC.

V is TRBV29-1 and J is TRBJ2-1; no clear D. Germline loops: CDR1 SQVTM, CDR2 ANQGSEA. With 4 bases removed from V and 7 bases from J, the gap between germline ends came to 17 bases. The CDR3 is 14 amino acids. CDR3 sequence reads: CSVVFRRVGNEQFF. The CDR3 DNA reads as TGCAGCGTTGTTTTTAGACGGGTAGGAAATGAGCAGTTCTTC.

The DNA for the CDR3 is TGCGCCAGCAGCCAAGAGGGACCCTTCTCTTTCAATGAGCAGTTCTTC. As protein: CASSQEGPFSFNEQFF. The chain has TRBV4-3 and TRBJ2-1; D is possibly TRBD1 or TRBD2 (5 bases each). Germline-derived CDR1 and CDR2 are LGHNA and YSLEER. V lost 0 bases, J lost 6 bases, and 15 bases lay in between. The CDR3 sequence is 16 residues long.

In its sample, this clone was seen a few times. The rearrangement uses TRBV7-3 and TRBJ1-6; D gene unclear. The CDR3 runs 15 residues. Per germline, CDR1 SGHTA and CDR2 FQGTGA. Trimming removed 6 bases from V and 0 bases from J, with 9 bases in between. The CDR3 DNA reads TGTGCCAGCAGTCTGTCGAGCTCCTATAATTCACCCCTCCACTTT. Amino acids: CASSLSSSYNSPLHF.

The chain joins TRBV25-1 to TRBJ1-1; TRBD1 aligns across 7 bases. Germline CDR1 is MGHDK and CDR2 is SYGVNS. With 0 bases clipped from V and 4 bases from J, the junction kept 5 bases outside the gene matches. The CDR3 spans 15 residues. CDR3 protein: CASSEYVQGGTEAFF. Written as DNA, the CDR3 is TGTGCCAGCAGTGAATATGTCCAGGGGGGCACTGAAGCTTTCTTT.

The J gene is TRBJ2-7, the V gene TRBV9; D is uncertain. The CDR3 sequence is 14 residues long. CDR1 is SGDLS, CDR2 YYNGEE, per germline. Trimming stripped 4 bases from V and 2 bases from J, with 13 bases between. In DNA, the CDR3 is TGTGCCAGCAGCCCAACGACCGCAACCTACGAGCAGTACTTC. Its translation is CASSPTTATYEQYF.

This chain uses TRBV6-2 or TRBV6-3 with TRBJ2-3; D might be TRBD2 (5 bases). Germline CDR1 reads MNHEY; CDR2 reads SVGEGT. The CDR3 extends over 14 amino acids. Trimming took off 2 bases at V and 2 bases at J, with 8 bases between the two ends. Here the CDR3 reads CASSYKDSTDTQYF. The CDR3 DNA reads TGTGCCAGCAGTTACAAGGACTCCACAGATACGCAGTATTTT.

The genes are TRBV11-2 and TRBJ2-7; 9 bases align to TRBD2. V was pared by 1 base and J by 4 bases, with 8 bases of the junction left unmatched. Germline V gives CDR1 SGHAT, CDR2 FQNNGV. The CDR3 spans 16 residues. The CDR3 loop is CASSLVARGGGYEQYF. CDR3 in DNA: TGTGCCAGCAGCTTAGTTGCGCGGGGGGGCGGTTACGAGCAGTACTTC.

This clone was seen more than once but under ten times. The rearrangement links TRBV6-5 to TRBJ1-1; 8 bases are a match to TRBD1. With 6 bases clipped from V and 5 bases from J, the junction kept 8 bases outside the gene matches. This CDR3 contains 14 residues. Germline CDR1 MNHEY, CDR2 SVGAGI. The CDR3, as DNA: TGTGCCAGCAGGTCAGGGGGCATGGGGACTGAAGCTTTCTTT. Amino acids: CASRSGGMGTEAFF.

The V and J genes are TRBV3-1 (or the pseudogene TRBV3-2) and TRBJ1-3; D is unclear. Germline CDR1 and CDR2: LGHDT and YNNKEL (reference sequence). This CDR3 spans 14 amino acids. Trimming pared 2 bases from V and 1 base from J, leaving 6 bases between. Written as DNA, the CDR3 is TGTGCCAGCAGCCAATTCCGGTCTGGAAACACCATATATTTT. Protein: CASSQFRSGNTIYF.

V and J are TRBV5-1 and TRBJ2-1, with 9 bases that match TRBD2. The V and J ends lost 5 bases and 7 bases, in that order; junction bases with no gene match: 13. This CDR3 is built from 16 residues. CDR1 is SGHRS and CDR2 is YFSETQ in the germline V gene. Here the CDR3 DNA reads TGCGCCAGCAGTCATTCTGCGGGAGGGGTTAGGAATGAGCAGTTCTTC. Translation: CASSHSAGGVRNEQFF.

The chain combines TRBV29-1 with TRBJ2-3, with no clear D. Germline-derived CDR1 and CDR2 are SQVTM and ANQGSEA. The CDR3 extends over 11 amino acids. V dropped 5 bases and J dropped 2 bases, with 5 bases sitting between them. The CDR3 DNA follows: TGCAGCGTTCGACCCACAGATACGCAGTATTTT. Translated: CSVRPTDTQYF.

V and J are TRBV7-9 and TRBJ1-2; D is undetermined. This CDR3 comprises 15 residues. From germline, CDR1 is SEHNR and CDR2 FQNEAQ (reference sequence). The V end was cut by 4 bases, the J end by 4 bases, with 16 bases between. The CDR3: CASSSLGRLIYGYTF. In DNA, the CDR3 is TGTGCCAGCAGCTCGTTGGGGAGACTAATCTATGGCTACACCTTC. The variable domain in full, completed from reference TRBV7-9 and TRBJ1-2, reads DTGVSQNPRHKITKRGQNVTFRCDPISEHNRLYWYRQTLGQGPEFLTYFQNEAQLEKSRLLSDRFSAERPKGSFSTLEIQRTEQGDSAMYLCASSSLGRLIYGYTFGSGTRLTVV.

The J gene is TRBJ1-1, the V gene TRBV5-1; D perhaps matches TRBD1 (5 bases). Germline CDR1 reads SGHRS; CDR2 reads YFSETQ. The CDR3 consists of 15 residues. Trimming stripped 1 base from V and 5 bases from J, with 15 bases between. DNA of the CDR3: TGCGCCAGCAGCTTGCCCGGGGGGGTGTTGACTGAAGCTTTCTTT. Its protein product is CASSLPGGVLTEAFF.

The chain links TRBV7-9 to TRBJ2-2; possible D gene TRBD2, 6 bases. V dropped 5 bases and J dropped 4 bases, with 11 bases sitting between them. Germline V lookup: CDR1 SEHNR, CDR2 FQNEAQ (reference sequence). This CDR3 comprises 14 residues. The CDR3 DNA reads as TGTGCCAGCAGCCGGAGGGTTATCACCGGGGAGCTGTTTTTT. Its protein product is CASSRRVITGELFF.

The chain uses TRBV24-1 and TRBJ2-1; maybe TRBD2 (5 bases). V lost 1 base, J lost 9 bases, and 12 bases lay in between. CDR1 is KGHDR, CDR2 SFDVKD, per germline. The CDR3 extends over 14 amino acids. The CDR3 DNA is TGTGCCACCAGTGATTTATTAGCGCGTGGTGAGCAGTTCTTC. Protein sequence: CATSDLLARGEQFF.

The gene calls are TRBV27 and TRBJ1-2, with a tentative D call TRBD1 (5 bases). The V gene lost 6 bases and the J gene lost 7 bases, with 21 bases spanning the gap. The germline V gene encodes CDR1 MNHEY and CDR2 SMNVEV (reference sequence). The CDR3 covers 15 residues. DNA of the CDR3: TGTGCCAGCAGCCAAAACCGGGCAGGGCAAGGTGGCTACACCTTC. This translates into CASSQNRAGQGGYTF.

The chain carries TRBV11-2 and TRBJ2-1, with 11 nucleotides matching TRBD2. Germline CDR1 and CDR2: SGHAT and FQNNGV. Trimming removed 2 bases from V and 9 bases from J; junction bases left unmatched: 6. The CDR3 has 15 amino acids. The CDR3 loop is CASSLYSGGATEQFF. As DNA, the CDR3 is TGTGCCAGCAGCTTATATAGCGGGGGGGCCACTGAGCAGTTCTTC.

This clone was seen a few times. The chain uses TRBV3-1 (or the pseudogene TRBV3-2) and TRBJ1-6, with a weak D call TRBD1 (6 bases). The CDR3 covers 12 residues. Trimming left V 5 bases short and J 18 bases short, with 17 bases between. Germline V lookup: CDR1 LGHDT, CDR2 YNNKEL (reference sequence). The CDR3 sequence is CASSYRGGRSHF. DNA of the CDR3: TGTGCCAGCAGCTACCGGGGGGGCAGGTCCCACTTT.

The chain joins TRBV29-1 to TRBJ1-4, with 10 bases identical to TRBD1. The J segment lost 7 bases and the V segment lost 4 bases, leaving 3 bases of the junction unmatched. The CDR3 is 13 amino acids. Per germline, CDR1 SQVTM and CDR2 ANQGSEA. DNA for the CDR3: TGCAGCGTTGGTCGACAGGGGGCTGAAAAACTGTTTTTT. This translates into CSVGRQGAEKLFF.

This chain joins TRBV27 and TRBJ2-7; 7 nucleotides agree with TRBD2. The CDR3 loop spans 14 amino acids. With V trimmed by 0 bases and J by 6 bases, 5 bases remained unmatched. From germline, CDR1 is MNHEY and CDR2 SMNVEV (reference sequence). CDR3 amino acids: CASSLSGGGSEQYF. The CDR3, as DNA: TGTGCCAGCAGTTTATCAGGCGGGGGTTCCGAGCAGTACTTC.